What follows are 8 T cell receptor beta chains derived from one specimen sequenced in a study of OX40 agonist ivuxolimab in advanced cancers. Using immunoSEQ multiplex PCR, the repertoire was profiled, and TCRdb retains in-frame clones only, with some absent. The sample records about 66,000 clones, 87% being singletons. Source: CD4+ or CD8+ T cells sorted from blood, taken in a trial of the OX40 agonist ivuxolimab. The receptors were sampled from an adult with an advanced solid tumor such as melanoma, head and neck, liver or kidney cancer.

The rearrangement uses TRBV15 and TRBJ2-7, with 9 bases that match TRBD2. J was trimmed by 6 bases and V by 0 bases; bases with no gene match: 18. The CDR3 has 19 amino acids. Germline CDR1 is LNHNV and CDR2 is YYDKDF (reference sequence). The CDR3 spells CATSRDRGLAGEKKSEQYF. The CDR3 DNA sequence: TGTGCCACCAGCAGAGATCGGGGATTAGCGGGAGAAAAAAAGAGCGAGCAGTACTTC.

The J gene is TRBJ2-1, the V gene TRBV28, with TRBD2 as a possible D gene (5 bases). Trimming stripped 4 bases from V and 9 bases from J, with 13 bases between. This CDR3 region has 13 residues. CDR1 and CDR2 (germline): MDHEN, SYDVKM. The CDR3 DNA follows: TGTGCCAGCAGTTCACTGGCGGCGGGTGAGCAGTTCTTC. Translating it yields CASSSLAAGEQFF.

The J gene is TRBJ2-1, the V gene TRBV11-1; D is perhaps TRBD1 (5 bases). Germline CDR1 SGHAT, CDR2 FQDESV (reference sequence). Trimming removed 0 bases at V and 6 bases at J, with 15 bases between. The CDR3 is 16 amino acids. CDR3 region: CASSLAGVYPRNEQFF. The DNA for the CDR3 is TGTGCCAGCAGCTTAGCAGGGGTGTATCCTCGCAATGAGCAGTTCTTC.

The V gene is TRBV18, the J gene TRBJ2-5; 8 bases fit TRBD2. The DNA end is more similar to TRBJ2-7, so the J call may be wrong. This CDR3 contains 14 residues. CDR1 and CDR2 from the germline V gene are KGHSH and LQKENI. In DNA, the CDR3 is TGTGCCAGCTCCCCATCGGGGGGGAACTACGAGCAGTACTTC. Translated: CASSPSGGNYEQYF.

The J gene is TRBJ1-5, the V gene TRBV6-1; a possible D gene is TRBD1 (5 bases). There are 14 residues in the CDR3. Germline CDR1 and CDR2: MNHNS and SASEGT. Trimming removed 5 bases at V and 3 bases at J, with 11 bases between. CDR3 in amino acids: CASSPGRNNQPQHF. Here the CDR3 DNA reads TGTGCCAGCAGTCCGGGACGCAACAATCAGCCCCAGCATTTT.

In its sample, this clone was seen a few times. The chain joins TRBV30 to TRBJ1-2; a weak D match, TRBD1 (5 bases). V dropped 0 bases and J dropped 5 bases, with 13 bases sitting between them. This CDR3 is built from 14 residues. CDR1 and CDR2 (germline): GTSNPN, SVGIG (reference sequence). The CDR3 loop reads CAWSVGPQGYGYTF. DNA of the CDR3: TGTGCCTGGAGTGTGGGGCCGCAGGGTTATGGCTACACCTTC. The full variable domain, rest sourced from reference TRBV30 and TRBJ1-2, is SQTIHQWPATLVQPVGSPLSLECTVEGTSNPNLYWYRQAAGRGLQLLFYSVGIGQISSEVPQNLSASRPQDRQFILSSKKLLLSDSGFYLCAWSVGPQGYGYTFGSGTRLTVV.

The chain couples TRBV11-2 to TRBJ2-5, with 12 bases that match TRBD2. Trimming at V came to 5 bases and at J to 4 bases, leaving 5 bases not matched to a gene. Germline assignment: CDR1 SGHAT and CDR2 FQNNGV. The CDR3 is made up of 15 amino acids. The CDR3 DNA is TGTGCCAGCAGCGAAAGACTAGCGGGGGTAGAGACCCAGTACTTC. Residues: CASSERLAGVETQYF.

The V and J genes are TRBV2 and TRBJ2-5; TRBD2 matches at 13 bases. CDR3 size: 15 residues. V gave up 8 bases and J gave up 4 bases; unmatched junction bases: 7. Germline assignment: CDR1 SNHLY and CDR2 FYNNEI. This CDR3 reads CASRGGLAGAETQYF. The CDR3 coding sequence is TGTGCCAGCCGGGGCGGACTAGCGGGAGCAGAGACCCAGTACTTC.